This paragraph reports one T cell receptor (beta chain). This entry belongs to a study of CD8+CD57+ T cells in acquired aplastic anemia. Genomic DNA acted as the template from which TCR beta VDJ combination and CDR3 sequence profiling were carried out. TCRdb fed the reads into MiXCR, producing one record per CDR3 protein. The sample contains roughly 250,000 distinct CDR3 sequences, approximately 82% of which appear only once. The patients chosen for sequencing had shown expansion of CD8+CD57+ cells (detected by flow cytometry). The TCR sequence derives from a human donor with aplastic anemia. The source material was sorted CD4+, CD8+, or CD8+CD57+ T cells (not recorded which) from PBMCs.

CDR3 bases: TGTGCCAGCAGCTTAGCTGCGGGATCCTATAATTCACCCCTCCACTTT. Translating gives CASSLAAGSYNSPLHF. The chain recombines TRBV7-2 with TRBJ1-6, with D uncertain. This CDR3 has 16 amino acids. The ends were cut back, 0 bases at V and 1 base at J, with 7 bases in the middle. Germline lookup yields CDR1 SGHTA and CDR2 FQGNSA.